The 3 T cell receptor beta chains below all came from one sample that was sequenced in a study of T-cell memory formation after mild COVID-19. TCRdb processed the 5' RACE reads anew with MiXCR; each CDR3 protein has one entry. The sample contains about 110,000 distinct CDR3 sequences, about a sixth of which appear only once. The sample taken for sequencing was PBMCs or a T cell subset sorted from them (not recorded which). These receptors all come from a man aged 18 to 30 who had mild COVID-19 (a few samples of this study predate the infection). Cell type and time point are not known.

This chain links TRBV20-1 with TRBJ1-2, with 7 bases identical to TRBD1. There are 13 residues in the CDR3. V lost 2 bases, J lost 1 base, and 1 base stayed unmatched. Germline V gives CDR1 DFQATT, CDR2 SNEGSKA (reference sequence). The CDR3 sequence: CSARRDSNYGYTF. The CDR3 DNA is TGCAGTGCTAGAAGGGACAGTAACTATGGCTACACCTTC.

The chain links TRBV21-1 to TRBJ2-5; the DNA was not compared with TRBD1, the D call given in the table. TRBV21-1 is annotated as a pseudogene. The CDR3 loop spans 15 amino acids. DNA for the CDR3: TGTGCCAGCAGCAACGGACAGGGACCCCAAGAGACCCAGTACTTC. This encodes CASSNGQGPQETQYF.

This sequence joins TRBV4-3 and TRBJ1-1; no firm D call. The CDR3 extends over 15 amino acids. Trimming left V 0 bases short and J 4 bases short, with 12 bases between. Germline assignment: CDR1 LGHNA and CDR2 YSLEER. The CDR3 region has the DNA TGCGCCAGCAGCCAAGATGGAGCGGGAGGCACTGAAGCTTTCTTT. Translated, it gives CASSQDGAGGTEAFF.